This T cell receptor (beta chain) derives from a study of CD8+ T cells in alopecia areata. Study in general: Treated individuals took tofacitinib by mouth, 5 to 10 mg twice daily. People stayed on tofacitinib for 6 to 18 months, then stopped the drug for 6 months.

The authors extracted RNA and reverse transcribed it into cDNA as the sequencing template. The table came from immunoSEQ multiplex PCR; TCRdb's copy has only in-frame clones and leaves some out. The repertoire holds 110,000 to 150,000 clones, with around 60% as singletons. Note on this clone: Its antigen is currently unknown.

Study results and caveats: Patients shared TCRs less clearly than mice did, possibly owing to HLA.

Sequenced here: CD4+ T cells sorted from blood, sampled at week 0. The origin of this receptor is a human donor with alopecia areata.

In DNA form, the CDR3 reads TGTGCCTGGATGGATCAGCCCCAGCATTTT. Its protein product is CAWMDQPQHF. The V gene is TRBV30, the J gene TRBJ1-5; D call uncertain. V was pared by 4 bases and J by 5 bases, with 3 bases between. Germline-derived CDR1 and CDR2 are GTSNPN and SVGIG (reference sequence). CDR3 length equals 10 residues.